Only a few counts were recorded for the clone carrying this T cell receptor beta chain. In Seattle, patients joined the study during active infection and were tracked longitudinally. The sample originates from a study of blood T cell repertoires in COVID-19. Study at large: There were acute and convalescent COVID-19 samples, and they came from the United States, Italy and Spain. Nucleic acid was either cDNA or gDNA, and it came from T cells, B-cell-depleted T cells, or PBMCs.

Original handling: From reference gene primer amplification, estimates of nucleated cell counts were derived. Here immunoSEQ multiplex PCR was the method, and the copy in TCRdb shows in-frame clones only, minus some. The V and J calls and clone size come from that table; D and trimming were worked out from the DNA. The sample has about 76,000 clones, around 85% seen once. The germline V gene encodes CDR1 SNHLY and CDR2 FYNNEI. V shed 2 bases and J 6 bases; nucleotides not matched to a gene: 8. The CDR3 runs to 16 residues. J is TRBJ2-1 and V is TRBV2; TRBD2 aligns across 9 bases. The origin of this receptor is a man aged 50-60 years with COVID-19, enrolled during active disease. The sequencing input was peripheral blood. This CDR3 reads CASSERAGGLSNEQFF. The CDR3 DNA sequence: TGTGCCAGCAGTGAAAGGGCGGGAGGGTTAAGCAATGAGCAGTTCTTC. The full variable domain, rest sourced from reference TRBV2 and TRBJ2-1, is EPEVTQTPSHQVTQMGQEVILRCVPISNHLYFYWYRQILGQKVEFLVSFYNNEISEKSEIFDDQFSVERPDGSNFTLKIRSTKLEDSAMYFCASSERAGGLSNEQFFGPGTRLTVL.